This TCR beta chain is from a study of cytomegalovirus exposure and HLA in healthy donors. The CDR3 has 12 amino acids, counting both end residues. The V gene's germline CDR1 is SEHNR and CDR2 FQNEAQ (reference sequence). Points on this clone: Its matching antigen is unknown. This likely comes from a read error, as the CDR3 has no conserved phenylalanine or tryptophan at its end. The DNA is omitted, as the CDR3 cannot be located on it reliably, and the CDR3 follows TCRdb's listing.

Overall study findings and caveats: For TCR beta chains, V- and J-gene trimming was later linked to a missense DCLRE1C variant.

Vbeta (60) and Jbeta (13) primers were used in the PCR. Method: immunoSEQ multiplex PCR; TCRdb's copy keeps in-frame clones and lacks some. The sample table includes approximately 120,000 clones. Sequenced sample: PBMCs. The TCR originated in a man aged 25-45 years in good health and CMV-seronegative. The J gene is TRBJ2-7, the V gene TRBV7-9; TRBD2 was called by the table and not checked on the DNA. The chain's CDR3 is CASSQPSGSGMD.